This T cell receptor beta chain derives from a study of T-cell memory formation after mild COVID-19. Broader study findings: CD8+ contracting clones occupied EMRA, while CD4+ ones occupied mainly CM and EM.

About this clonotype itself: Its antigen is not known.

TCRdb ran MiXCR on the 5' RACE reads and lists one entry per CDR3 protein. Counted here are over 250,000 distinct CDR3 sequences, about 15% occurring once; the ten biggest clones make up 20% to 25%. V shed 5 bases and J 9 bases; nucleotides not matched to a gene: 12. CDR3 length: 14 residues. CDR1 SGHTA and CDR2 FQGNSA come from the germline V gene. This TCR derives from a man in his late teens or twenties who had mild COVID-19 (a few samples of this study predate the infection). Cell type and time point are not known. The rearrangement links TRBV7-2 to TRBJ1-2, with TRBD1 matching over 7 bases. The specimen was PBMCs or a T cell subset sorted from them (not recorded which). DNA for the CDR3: TGTGCCAGCAGCCCGGACAGGTCCTTTGGGAGCTACACCTTC. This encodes CASSPDRSFGSYTF.